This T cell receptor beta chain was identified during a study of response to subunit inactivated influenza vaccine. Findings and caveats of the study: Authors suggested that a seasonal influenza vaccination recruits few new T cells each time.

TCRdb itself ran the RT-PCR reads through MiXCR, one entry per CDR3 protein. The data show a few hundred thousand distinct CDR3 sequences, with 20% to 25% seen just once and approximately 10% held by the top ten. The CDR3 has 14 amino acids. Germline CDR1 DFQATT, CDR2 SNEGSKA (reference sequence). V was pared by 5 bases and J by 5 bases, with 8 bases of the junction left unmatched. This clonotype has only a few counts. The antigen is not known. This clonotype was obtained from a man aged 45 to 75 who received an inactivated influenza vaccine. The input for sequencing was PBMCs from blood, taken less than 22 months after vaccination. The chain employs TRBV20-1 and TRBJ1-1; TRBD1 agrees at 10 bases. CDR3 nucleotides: TGCAGTGCTGCCAGACAGGGGGCAGGGACTGAAGCTTTCTTT. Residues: CSAARQGAGTEAFF.